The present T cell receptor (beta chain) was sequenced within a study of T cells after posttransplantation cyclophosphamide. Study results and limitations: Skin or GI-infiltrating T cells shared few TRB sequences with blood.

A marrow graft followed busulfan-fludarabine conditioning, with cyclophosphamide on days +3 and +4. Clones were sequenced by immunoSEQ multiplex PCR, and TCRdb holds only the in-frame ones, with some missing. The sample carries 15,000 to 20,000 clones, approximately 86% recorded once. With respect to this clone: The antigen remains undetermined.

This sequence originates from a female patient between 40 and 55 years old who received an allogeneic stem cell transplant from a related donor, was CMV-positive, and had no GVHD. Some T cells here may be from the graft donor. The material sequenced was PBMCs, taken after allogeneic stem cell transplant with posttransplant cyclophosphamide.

CDR3 sequence (DNA): TGTGCCAGCAGCTTCGGAGGACTCTCCTACGAGCAGTACTTC. It yields the protein CASSFGGLSYEQYF. This chain joins TRBV13 and TRBJ2-7; a weak D match, TRBD2 (5 bases). V dropped 3 bases and J dropped 0 bases, with 9 bases sitting between them. This CDR3 comprises 14 residues. Germline V lookup: CDR1 PRHDT, CDR2 FYEKMQ (reference sequence).